Presented here are 4 T cell receptor beta chains from one specimen sequenced in a study of T cells in localized non-small cell lung cancer. TCRdb's table, derived via immunoSEQ multiplex PCR, lists solely in-frame clones and lacks some. The profile covers 60,000 to 65,000 clones, with roughly 88% appearing a single time and over 1.5% taken by the ten largest. The sample was peripheral blood, taken before any cancer treatment. The receptors come from a woman aged 40-75 years with stage I lung adenocarcinoma.

The chain combines TRBV9 with TRBJ1-2, with D perhaps TRBD1 (5 bases). CDR3 size: 14 residues. V was trimmed by 0 bases and J by 5 bases, leaving 11 bases between them. The germline V gene encodes CDR1 SGDLS and CDR2 YYNGEE. For the CDR3, the DNA is TGTGCCAGCAGCGTAGGGATGGAGGGGTATGGCTACACCTTC. Translation gives CASSVGMEGYGYTF.

The J gene is TRBJ1-2, the V gene TRBV6-1; D is perhaps TRBD1 (6 bases). The CDR3 has 16 residues. V was cut by 3 bases and J by 7 bases, with 21 bases left in between. Germline values: CDR1 MNHNS, CDR2 SASEGT. CDR3 region: CASSDPMEGELGGYTF. The CDR3 nucleotides are TGTGCCAGCAGTGACCCTATGGAGGGGGAGTTAGGTGGCTACACCTTC.

The chain uses TRBV28 and TRBJ1-2, with no clear D. From germline, CDR1 is MDHEN and CDR2 SYDVKM. V dropped 7 bases and J dropped 5 bases, with 14 bases sitting between them. This CDR3 comprises 13 residues. The CDR3 DNA follows: TGTGCCAGCACAGGTACCCCCTCTTATGGCTACACCTTC. Amino acids: CASTGTPSYGYTF.

V and J are TRBV9 and TRBJ2-2; D remains ambiguous. There are 14 residues in the CDR3. With 3 bases removed from V and 8 bases from J, the gap between germline ends came to 14 bases. Germline V gene sequence: CDR1 SGDLS, CDR2 YYNGEE. The CDR3 DNA follows: TGTGCCAGCAGCGGAGGCACCTCAGTTGGGGAGCTGTTTTTT. Translating it yields CASSGGTSVGELFF.